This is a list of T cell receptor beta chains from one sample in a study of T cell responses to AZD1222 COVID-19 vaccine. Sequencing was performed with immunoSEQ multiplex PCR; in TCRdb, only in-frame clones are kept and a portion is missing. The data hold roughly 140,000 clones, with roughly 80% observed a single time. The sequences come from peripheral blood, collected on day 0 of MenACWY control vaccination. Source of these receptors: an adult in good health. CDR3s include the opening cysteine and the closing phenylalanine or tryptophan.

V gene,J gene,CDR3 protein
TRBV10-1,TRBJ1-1,CASSESGRESTEAFF
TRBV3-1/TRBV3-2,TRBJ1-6,CASSQRGHNSPLHF
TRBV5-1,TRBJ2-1,CASSLDASDEQFF
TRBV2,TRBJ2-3,CASSEGTSFSTDTQYF
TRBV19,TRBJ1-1,CASSMVGNTEAFF
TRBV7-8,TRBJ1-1,CASSHRAVSEAFF
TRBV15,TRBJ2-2,CATSRGRGRWGNGELFF
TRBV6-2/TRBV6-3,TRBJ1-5,CASSSLAANQPQHF
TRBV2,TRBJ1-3,CASGGSGNTIYF
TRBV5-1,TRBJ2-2,CASSLAGTAGIGELFF
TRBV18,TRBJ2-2,CASSPPTSNTGELFF
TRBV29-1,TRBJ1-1,CSVGETANTEAFF
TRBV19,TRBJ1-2,CASSTRTGGVYGYTF
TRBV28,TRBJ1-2,CASTPGPDYGYTF
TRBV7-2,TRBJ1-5,CASSLYRADQPQHF
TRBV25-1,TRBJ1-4,CASSSSRGWTTNEKLFF
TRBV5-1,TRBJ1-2,CASSLAVDRVDGYTF
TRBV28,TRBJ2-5,CASTHRVRPLAGGPRETQYF
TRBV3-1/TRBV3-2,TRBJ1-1,CASSQGLGGRGNTEAFF
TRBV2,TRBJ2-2,CASSDGTHANTGELFF
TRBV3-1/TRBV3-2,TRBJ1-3,CASSQVGTGSGNTIYF
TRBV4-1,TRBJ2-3,CASSQDRVLTDTQYF
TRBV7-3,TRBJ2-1,CASSQLGGANYNEQFF
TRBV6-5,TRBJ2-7,CASSYQDSYEQYF
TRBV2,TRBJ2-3,CASKPAGGILDTQYF
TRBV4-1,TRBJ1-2,CASSQGTGVNGYTF
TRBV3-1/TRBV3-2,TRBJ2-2,CASSQALTGELFF
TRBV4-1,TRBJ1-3,CASSQEGNTIYF
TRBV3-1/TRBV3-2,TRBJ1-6,CASSLGQALRAPLHF
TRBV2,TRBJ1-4,CASSRDREKLFF
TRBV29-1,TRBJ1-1,CSVDSAGSATEAFF
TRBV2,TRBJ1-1,CASSGEAGANTEAFF
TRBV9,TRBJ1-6,CASSEGPQRNSPLHF
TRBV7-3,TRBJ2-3,CASSLSSLGTDTQYF
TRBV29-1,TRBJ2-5,CSVRDSKETQYF